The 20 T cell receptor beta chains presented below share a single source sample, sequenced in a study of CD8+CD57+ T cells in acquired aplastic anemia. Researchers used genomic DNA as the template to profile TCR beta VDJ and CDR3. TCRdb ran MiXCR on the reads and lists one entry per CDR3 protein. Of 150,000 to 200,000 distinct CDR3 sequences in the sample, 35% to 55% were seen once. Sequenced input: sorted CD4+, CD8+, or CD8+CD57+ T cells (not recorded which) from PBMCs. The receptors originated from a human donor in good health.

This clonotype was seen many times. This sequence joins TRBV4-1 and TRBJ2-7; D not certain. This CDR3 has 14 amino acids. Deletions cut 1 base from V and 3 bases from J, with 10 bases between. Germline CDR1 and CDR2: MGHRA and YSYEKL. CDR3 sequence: CASSQVPAFYEQYF. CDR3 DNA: TGCGCCAGCAGCCAAGTTCCAGCTTTCTACGAGCAGTACTTC.

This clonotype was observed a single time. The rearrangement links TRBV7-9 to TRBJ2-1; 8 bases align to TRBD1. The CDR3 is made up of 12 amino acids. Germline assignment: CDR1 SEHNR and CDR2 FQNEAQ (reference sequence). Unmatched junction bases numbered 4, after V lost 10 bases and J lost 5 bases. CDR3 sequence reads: CATSTGDNEQFF. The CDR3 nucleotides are TGTGCCACATCGACAGGGGACAATGAGCAGTTCTTC.

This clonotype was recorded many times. This chain's CDR3 is CSASHERDTQYF. The CDR3 DNA reads as TGCAGTGCATCCCATGAAAGAGATACGCAGTATTTT. The V and J genes are TRBV20-1 and TRBJ2-3, with unresolved D. V gave up 6 bases and J gave up 5 bases, with 12 bases separating them. There are 12 residues in the CDR3. Germline loops: CDR1 DFQATT, CDR2 SNEGSKA (reference sequence).

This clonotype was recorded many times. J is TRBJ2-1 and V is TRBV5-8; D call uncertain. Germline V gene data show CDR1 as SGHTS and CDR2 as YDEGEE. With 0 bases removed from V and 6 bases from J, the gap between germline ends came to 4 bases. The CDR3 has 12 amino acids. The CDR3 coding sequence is TGTGCCAGCAGCTTGGCCCCCAATGAGCAGTTCTTC. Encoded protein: CASSLAPNEQFF.

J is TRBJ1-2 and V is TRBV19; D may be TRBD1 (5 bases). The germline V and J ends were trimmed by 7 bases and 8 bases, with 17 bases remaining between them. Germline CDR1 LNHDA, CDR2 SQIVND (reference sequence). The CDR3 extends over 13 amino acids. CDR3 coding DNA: TGTGCCAGTACCGGGAATTCGGGGCGAGGCTACACCTTC. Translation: CASTGNSGRGYTF. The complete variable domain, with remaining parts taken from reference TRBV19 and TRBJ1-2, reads DGGITQSPKYLFRKEGQNVTLSCEQNLNHDAMYWYRQDPGQGLRLIYYSQIVNDFQKGDIAEGYSVSREKKESFPLTVTSAQKNPTAFYLCASTGNSGRGYTFGSGTRLTVV.

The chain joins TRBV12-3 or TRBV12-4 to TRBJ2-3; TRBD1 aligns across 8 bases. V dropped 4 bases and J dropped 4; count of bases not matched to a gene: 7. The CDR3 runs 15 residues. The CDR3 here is CASSYRQGRPDTQYF. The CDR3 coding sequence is TGTGCCAGCAGTTACCGACAGGGGAGGCCAGATACGCAGTATTTT.

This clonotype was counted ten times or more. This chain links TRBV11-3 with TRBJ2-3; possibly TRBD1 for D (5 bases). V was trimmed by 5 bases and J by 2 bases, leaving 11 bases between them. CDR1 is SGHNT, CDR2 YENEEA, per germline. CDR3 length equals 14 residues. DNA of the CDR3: TGTGCCAGCAGCGCAGACAGCTACACAGATACGCAGTATTTT. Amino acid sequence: CASSADSYTDTQYF.

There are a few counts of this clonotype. In DNA form, the CDR3 reads TGTGCCAGCAACGAACCTAGCACAGATACGCAGTATTTT. Translating it yields CASNEPSTDTQYF. The V call is TRBV19, the J call TRBJ2-3; the D is unclear. Trimming pared 9 bases from V and 0 bases from J, leaving 10 bases between. The CDR3 loop spans 13 amino acids. Germline-derived CDR1 and CDR2 are LNHDA and SQIVND (reference sequence).

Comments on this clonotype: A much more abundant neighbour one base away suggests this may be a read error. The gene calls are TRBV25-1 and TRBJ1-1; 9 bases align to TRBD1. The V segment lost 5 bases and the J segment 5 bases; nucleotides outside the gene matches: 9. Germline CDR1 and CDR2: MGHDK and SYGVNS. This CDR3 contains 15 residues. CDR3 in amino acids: CASSPLGQGGTEAFF. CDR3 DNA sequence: TGTGCCAGCAGTCCCCTGGGACAGGGTGGGACTGAAGCTTTCTTT.

CDR3 sequence (DNA): TGTGCCAGCAGTCTTCGGGGGGCCGGGGGCGCCGACTGGGGCTATGGCTACACCTTC. Residues: CASSLRGAGGADWGYGYTF. The V gene is TRBV11-2, the J gene TRBJ1-2; TRBD1 is a possible D gene (6 bases). The V and J ends lost 6 bases and 4 bases respectively, with 30 bases between them. This CDR3 region has 19 residues. Germline V CDR1 and CDR2: SGHAT, FQNNGV.

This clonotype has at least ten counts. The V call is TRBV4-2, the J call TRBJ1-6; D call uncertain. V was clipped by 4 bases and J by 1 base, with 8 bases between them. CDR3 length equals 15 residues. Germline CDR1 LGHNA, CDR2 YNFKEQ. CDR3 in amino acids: CASSPEGSYNSPLHF. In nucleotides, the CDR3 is TGTGCCAGCAGCCCCGAAGGGTCCTATAATTCACCCCTCCACTTT.

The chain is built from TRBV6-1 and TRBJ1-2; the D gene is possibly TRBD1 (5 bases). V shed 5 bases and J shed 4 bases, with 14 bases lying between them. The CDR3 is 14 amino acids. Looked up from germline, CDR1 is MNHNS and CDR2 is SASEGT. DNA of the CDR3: TGTGCCAGCAGTCAGACAGCTGGGGGCTATGGCTACACCTTC. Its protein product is CASSQTAGGYGYTF.

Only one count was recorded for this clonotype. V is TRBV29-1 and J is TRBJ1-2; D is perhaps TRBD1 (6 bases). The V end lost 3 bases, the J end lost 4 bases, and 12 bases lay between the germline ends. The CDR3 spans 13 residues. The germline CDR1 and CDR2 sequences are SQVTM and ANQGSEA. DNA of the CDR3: TGCAGCGTTGATAAACAGGGAGGCTATGGCTACACCTTC. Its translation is CSVDKQGGYGYTF.

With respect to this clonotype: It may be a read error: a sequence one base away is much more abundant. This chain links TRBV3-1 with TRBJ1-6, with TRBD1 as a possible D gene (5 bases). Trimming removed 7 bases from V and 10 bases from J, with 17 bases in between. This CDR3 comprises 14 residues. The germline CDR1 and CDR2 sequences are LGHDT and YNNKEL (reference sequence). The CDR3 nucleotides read TGTGCCAGCATTCCCGGACGGGGCTTGTCACCCCTCCACTTT. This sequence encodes CASIPGRGLSPLHF. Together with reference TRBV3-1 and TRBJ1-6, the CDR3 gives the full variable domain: DTAVSQTPKYLVTQMGNDKSIKCEQNLGHDTMYWYKQDSKKFLKIMFSYNNKELIINETVPNRFSPKSPDKAHLNLHINSLELGDSAVYFCASIPGRGLSPLHFGNGTRLTVT.

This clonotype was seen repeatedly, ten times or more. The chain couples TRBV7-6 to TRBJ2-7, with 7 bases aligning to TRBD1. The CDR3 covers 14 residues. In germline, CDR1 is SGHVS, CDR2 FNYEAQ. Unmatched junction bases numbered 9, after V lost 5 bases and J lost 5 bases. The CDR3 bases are TGTGCCAGCAGCCCAATCACAGGGGTCCACGAGCAGTACTTC. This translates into CASSPITGVHEQYF.

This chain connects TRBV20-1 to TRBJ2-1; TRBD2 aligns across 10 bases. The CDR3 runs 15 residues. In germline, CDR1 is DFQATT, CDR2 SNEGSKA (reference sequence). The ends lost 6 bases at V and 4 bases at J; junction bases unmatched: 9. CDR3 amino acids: CSATSGRDSYNEQFF. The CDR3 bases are TGCAGTGCCACGAGCGGGAGGGACTCTTACAATGAGCAGTTCTTC.

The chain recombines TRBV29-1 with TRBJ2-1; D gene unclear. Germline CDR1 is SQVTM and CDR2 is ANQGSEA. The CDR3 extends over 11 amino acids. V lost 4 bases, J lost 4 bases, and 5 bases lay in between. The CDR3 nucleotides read TGCAGCGTTGTTGGTTACAATGAGCAGTTCTTC. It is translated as CSVVGYNEQFF.

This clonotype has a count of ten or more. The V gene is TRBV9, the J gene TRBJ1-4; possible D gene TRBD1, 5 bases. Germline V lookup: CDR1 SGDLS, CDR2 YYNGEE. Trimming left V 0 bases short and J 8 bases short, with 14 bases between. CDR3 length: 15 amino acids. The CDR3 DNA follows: TGTGCCAGCAGCGTAGGTCCAGGGATCAACGAAAAACTGTTTTTT. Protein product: CASSVGPGINEKLFF.

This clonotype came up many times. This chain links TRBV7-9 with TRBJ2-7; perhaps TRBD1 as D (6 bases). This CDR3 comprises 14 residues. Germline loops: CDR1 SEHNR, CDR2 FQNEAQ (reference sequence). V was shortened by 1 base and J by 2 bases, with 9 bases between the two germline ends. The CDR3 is CASSLVTGPYEQYF. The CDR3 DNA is TGTGCCAGCAGCTTAGTTACAGGGCCCTACGAGCAGTACTTC. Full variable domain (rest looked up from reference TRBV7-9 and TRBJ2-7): DTGVSQNPRHKITKRGQNVTFRCDPISEHNRLYWYRQTLGQGPEFLTYFQNEAQLEKSRLLSDRFSAERPKGSFSTLEIQRTEQGDSAMYLCASSLVTGPYEQYFGPGTRLTVT.

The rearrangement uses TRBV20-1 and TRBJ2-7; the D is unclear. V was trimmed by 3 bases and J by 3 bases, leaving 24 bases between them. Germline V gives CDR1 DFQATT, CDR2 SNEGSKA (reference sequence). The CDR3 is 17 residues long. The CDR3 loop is CSASLVGMGLDGYEQYF. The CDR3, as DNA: TGCAGTGCTAGCCTTGTTGGGATGGGGTTAGACGGCTACGAGCAGTACTTC.